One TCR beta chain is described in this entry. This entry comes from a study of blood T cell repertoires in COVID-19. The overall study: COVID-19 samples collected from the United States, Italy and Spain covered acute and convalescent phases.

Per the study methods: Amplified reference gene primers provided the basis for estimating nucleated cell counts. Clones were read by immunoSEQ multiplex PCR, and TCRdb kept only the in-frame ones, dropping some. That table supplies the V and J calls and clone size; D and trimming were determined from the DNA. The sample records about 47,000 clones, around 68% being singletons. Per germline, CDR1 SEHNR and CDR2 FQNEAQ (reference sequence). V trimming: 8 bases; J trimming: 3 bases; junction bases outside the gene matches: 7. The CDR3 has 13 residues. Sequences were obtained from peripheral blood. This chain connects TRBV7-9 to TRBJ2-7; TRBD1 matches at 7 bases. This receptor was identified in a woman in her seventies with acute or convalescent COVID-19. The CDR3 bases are TGTGCCAGCGCAACAGGGGAAAACTACGAGCAGTACTTC. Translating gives CASATGENYEQYF.